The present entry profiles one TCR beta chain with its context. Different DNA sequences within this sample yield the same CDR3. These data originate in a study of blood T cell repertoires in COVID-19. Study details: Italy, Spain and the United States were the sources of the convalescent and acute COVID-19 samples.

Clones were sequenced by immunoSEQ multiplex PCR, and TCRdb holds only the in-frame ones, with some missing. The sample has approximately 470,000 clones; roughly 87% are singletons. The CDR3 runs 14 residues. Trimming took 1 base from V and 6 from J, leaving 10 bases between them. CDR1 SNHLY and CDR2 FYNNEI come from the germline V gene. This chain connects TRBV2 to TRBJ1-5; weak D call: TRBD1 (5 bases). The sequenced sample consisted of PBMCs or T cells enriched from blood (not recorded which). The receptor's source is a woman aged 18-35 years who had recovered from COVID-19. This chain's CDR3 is CASSEEGAGQPQHF. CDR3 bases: TGTGCCAGCAGTGAAGAAGGGGCCGGTCAGCCCCAGCATTTT.